The 32 T cell receptor beta chains presented below share a single source sample, sequenced in a study of cytomegalovirus exposure and HLA in healthy donors. The PCR used 60 Vbeta and 13 Jbeta primers. Repertoires were generated with immunoSEQ multiplex PCR, while TCRdb's copy carries only in-frame clones and drops some. The sample yields 180,000 or so clones, approximately 80% seen once. The source material was PBMCs. These TCRs come from a female donor in good health and CMV-seronegative.

This clone occurred once. V is TRBV5-6 and J is TRBJ2-2; TRBD2 might be the D (6 bases). V was trimmed by 4 bases and J by 1 base, leaving 11 bases between them. Germline assignment: CDR1 SGHDT and CDR2 YYEEEE. CDR3 length: 15 residues. In DNA, the CDR3 is TGTGCCAGCAGCGGGGTTAGCGGGAACACCGGGGAGCTGTTTTTT. Its protein product is CASSGVSGNTGELFF. The full variable domain, its missing parts supplied by reference TRBV5-6 and TRBJ2-2, is DAGVTQSPTHLIKTRGQQVTLRCSPKSGHDTVSWYQQALGQGPQFIFQYYEEEERQRGNFPDRFSGHQFPNYSSELNVNALLLGDSALYLCASSGVSGNTGELFFGEGSRLTVL.

This clone was detected only a few times. This chain joins TRBV7-2 and TRBJ2-3; 11 bases fit TRBD2. The germline V gene encodes CDR1 SGHTA and CDR2 FQGNSA. V lost 10 bases, J lost 4 bases, and 7 bases stayed unmatched. This CDR3 spans 14 amino acids. The CDR3 is CATKDSGGADTQYF. DNA for the CDR3: TGTGCCACCAAGGATAGCGGGGGGGCAGATACGCAGTATTTT.

V usage is TRBV5-1 and J usage is TRBJ2-3; TRBD2 is a possible D gene (6 bases). The CDR3 spans 16 residues. CDR1 is SGHRS, CDR2 YFSETQ, per germline. V was shortened by 3 bases and J by 8 bases, with 22 bases between the two germline ends. This CDR3 is CASSWPSGTLTRTQYF. DNA for the CDR3: TGCGCCAGCAGCTGGCCCTCCGGGACTCTAACTCGTACGCAGTATTTT. The variable domain in full, completed from reference TRBV5-1 and TRBJ2-3, reads KAGVTQTPRYLIKTRGQQVTLSCSPISGHRSVSWYQQTPGQGLQFLFEYFSETQRNKGNFPGRFSGRQFSNSRSEMNVSTLELGDSALYLCASSWPSGTLTRTQYFGPGTRLTVL.

Regarding this clone: At one end the junction does not follow the germline gene, possibly because of a read error. The chain uses TRBV7-7 and TRBJ2-2; 9 bases agree with TRBD2. The CDR3 has 16 residues. Germline lookup yields CDR1 SSHAT and CDR2 FNYEAQ (reference sequence). The CDR3 DNA reads as TGTGCTAGCAGCCGTGGCGGGGGGGCTTACACCGGGGAGCTGTTTTTT. Translation gives CASSRGGGAYTGELFF.

Only one count was recorded for this clone. This rearrangement joins TRBV30 to TRBJ1-5; 8 nucleotides line up with TRBD1. Looked up from germline, CDR1 is GTSNPN and CDR2 is SVGIG (reference sequence). V gave up 3 bases and J gave up 2 bases; unmatched junction bases: 6. This CDR3 is 15 amino acids long. The CDR3 DNA follows: TGTGCCTGGAGCGACAGGGGTGGAGGCAATCAGCCCCAGCATTTT. As protein: CAWSDRGGGNQPQHF.

This rearrangement joins TRBV19 to TRBJ1-4; maybe TRBD1 (5 bases). V shed 6 bases and J shed 0 bases, with 14 bases lying between them. The CDR3 consists of 16 residues. From germline, CDR1 is LNHDA and CDR2 SQIVND (reference sequence). The CDR3 here is CASRRGGSATNEKLFF. CDR3 DNA sequence: TGTGCCAGTAGGCGGGGCGGATCTGCAACTAATGAAAAACTGTTTTTT.

The chain is built from TRBV7-9 and TRBJ2-2; D possibly corresponds to TRBD2 (5 bases). Germline assignment: CDR1 SEHNR and CDR2 FQNEAQ (reference sequence). CDR3 size: 14 residues. The V and J ends lost 2 bases and 10 bases respectively, with 14 bases between them. CDR3 DNA: TGTGCCAGCAGCTTAAGGCCAGGAGGAGAGGAGCTGTTTTTT. Translating it yields CASSLRPGGEELFF.

This chain uses TRBV27 with TRBJ1-6, with 7 bases fitting TRBD1. Germline CDR1 is MNHEY and CDR2 is SMNVEV (reference sequence). The CDR3 runs to 15 residues. Trimming cost V 10 bases and J 10 bases; bases outside gene matches: 16. Written as DNA, the CDR3 is TGTGCCACCAGGTCACAGGGGACCTCCGGCTCACCCCTCCACTTT. As protein: CATRSQGTSGSPLHF.

The chain joins TRBV5-6 to TRBJ2-3; possibly TRBD2 for D (6 bases). CDR1 and CDR2 from the germline V gene are SGHDT and YYEEEE. This CDR3 is built from 15 residues. The germline V and J ends were trimmed by 0 bases and 6 bases, with 14 bases remaining between them. The CDR3 is CASSLGLGRGDTQYF. CDR3 sequence (DNA): TGTGCCAGCAGCTTGGGACTAGGCCGTGGGGATACGCAGTATTTT.

The CDR3 region has the DNA TGTGCCAGCATGGCAGGTGGATACAGCAATCAGCCCCAGCATTTT. Protein: CASMAGGYSNQPQHF. The rearrangement links TRBV2 to TRBJ1-5; D gene uncertain. Germline CDR1 is SNHLY and CDR2 is FYNNEI. The CDR3 is 15 residues long. V shed 7 bases and J shed 1 base, with 14 bases lying between them.

The V gene is TRBV7-9, the J gene TRBJ1-2, with D uncertain. The germline V gene encodes CDR1 SEHNR and CDR2 FQNEAQ (reference sequence). The CDR3 sequence is 12 residues long. The V end lost 1 base, the J end lost 5 bases, and 5 bases lay between the germline ends. This CDR3 reads CASSLVDYGYTF. The CDR3 nucleotides are TGTGCCAGCAGCTTAGTAGATTATGGCTACACCTTC.

Only one count was recorded for this clone. The genes are TRBV11-1 and TRBJ2-4; 7 bases match TRBD1. Trimming cost V 4 bases and J 4 bases; bases outside gene matches: 4. The CDR3 totals 14 residues. Germline CDR1 is SGHAT and CDR2 is FQDESV (reference sequence). This chain's CDR3 is CASSSGDRKNIQYF. The CDR3 DNA sequence: TGTGCCAGCAGCTCTGGGGACAGAAAAAACATTCAGTACTTC.

This sequence joins TRBV2 and TRBJ2-5; the D gene is possibly TRBD2 (6 bases). Germline lookup yields CDR1 SNHLY and CDR2 FYNNEI. Trimming took off 7 bases at V and 4 bases at J, with 28 bases between the two ends. There are 18 residues in the CDR3. The DNA of the CDR3 is TGTGCCAGCACCGCGACAATGCCCCGACTAGGAGTAAGAGAGACCCAGTACTTC. Translation gives CASTATMPRLGVRETQYF.

Comments on this clone: Germline and junction disagree at one end, which may indicate a read error. V and J are TRBV11-2 and TRBJ1-3; 7 bases agree with TRBD1. Germline V gene data show CDR1 as SGHAT and CDR2 as FQNNGV. The CDR3 is 15 amino acids. CDR3 protein: CASSLDRASGNTIYF. The CDR3 DNA reads as TGTGCCAGCAGCCTAGACAGGGCCTCTGGAAACACCATATATTTT. The full variable domain, with the rest looked up from reference TRBV11-2 and TRBJ1-3, is EAGVAQSPRYKIIEKRQSVAFWCNPISGHATLYWYQQILGQGPKLLIQFQNNGVVDDSQLPKDRFSAERLKGVDSTLKIQPAKLEDSAVYLCASSLDRASGNTIYFGEGSWLTVV.

The chain couples TRBV29-1 to TRBJ2-7, with 8 nucleotides matching TRBD1. There are 12 residues in the CDR3. Losses at the gene ends were 7 bases for V and 3 bases for J; bases not matched to a gene: 5. Per the germline V gene, CDR1 is SQVTM and CDR2 is ANQGSEA. CDR3 in DNA: TGCAGCGCCGGACAGGGTCGCTACGAGCAGTACTTC. Translating it yields CSAGQGRYEQYF.

V is TRBV2 and J is TRBJ1-1, with TRBD1 matching 7 bases. This CDR3 comprises 14 residues. Trimming at V came to 4 bases and at J to 5 bases, leaving 7 bases not matched to a gene. The V gene's germline CDR1 is SNHLY and CDR2 FYNNEI. CDR3 coding DNA: TGTGCCAGCAGTGGACAGGGATTTAAGACTGAAGCTTTCTTT. It is translated as CASSGQGFKTEAFF. Drawing the rest from reference TRBV2 and TRBJ1-1, the complete variable domain is EPEVTQTPSHQVTQMGQEVILRCVPISNHLYFYWYRQILGQKVEFLVSFYNNEISEKSEIFDDQFSVERPDGSNFTLKIRSTKLEDSAMYFCASSGQGFKTEAFFGQGTRLTVV.

J is TRBJ1-1 and V is TRBV20-1, with TRBD1 as a possible D gene (5 bases). The CDR3 totals 10 residues. Germline V gene data show CDR1 as DFQATT and CDR2 as SNEGSKA (reference sequence). V dropped 2 bases and J dropped 7 bases, with 5 bases sitting between them. In DNA form, the CDR3 reads TGCAGTGCTAGACAGGGTGAAGCTTTCTTT. Amino acid sequence: CSARQGEAFF.

The chain couples TRBV7-9 to TRBJ2-2, with D possibly matching TRBD2 (6 bases). The V gene lost 6 bases and the J gene lost 1 base, with 12 bases spanning the gap. This CDR3 comprises 15 residues. The germline gives CDR1 SEHNR, CDR2 FQNEAQ (reference sequence). Here the CDR3 DNA reads TGTGCCAGCAGTCCTCGGGGGAGGAACACCGGGGAGCTGTTTTTT. Its translation is CASSPRGRNTGELFF.

The chain employs TRBV30 and TRBJ2-3; D possibly corresponds to TRBD2 (5 bases). The CDR3 has 16 residues. CDR1 GTSNPN and CDR2 SVGIG come from the germline V gene (reference sequence). V was clipped by 3 bases and J by 0 bases, with 16 bases between them. Here the CDR3 DNA reads TGTGCCTGGAGCGCATTGGGCGGGCTTAGCACAGATACGCAGTATTTT. Amino acid sequence: CAWSALGGLSTDTQYF.

The chain is built from TRBV2 and TRBJ2-7, with D unclear. Germline CDR1 and CDR2: SNHLY and FYNNEI. The CDR3 runs to 14 residues. Trimming stripped 3 bases from V and 1 base from J, with 10 bases between. The CDR3 region is CASSDLTRSYEQYF. The CDR3 DNA is TGTGCCAGCAGTGACCTGACCAGGTCCTACGAGCAGTACTTC.

This clone was recorded a few times. The V call is TRBV7-6, the J call TRBJ2-5; no definite D call. This CDR3 has 14 amino acids. The V gene lost 1 base and the J gene lost 4 bases, with 10 bases spanning the gap. CDR1 is SGHVS, CDR2 FNYEAQ, per germline. The CDR3 reads CASSLVTVSETQYF. CDR3 bases: TGTGCCAGCAGCTTAGTAACAGTGTCAGAGACCCAGTACTTC.

This chain uses TRBV28 with TRBJ2-7; 9 bases align to TRBD2. Looked up from germline, CDR1 is MDHEN and CDR2 is SYDVKM. V shed 2 bases and J 6 bases; nucleotides not matched to a gene: 11. The CDR3 loop spans 16 amino acids. In nucleotides, the CDR3 is TGTGCCAGCAGTTTAAGTGGGACTAGCCAGTTCCGCGAGCAGTACTTC. This encodes CASSLSGTSQFREQYF.

This chain uses TRBV29-1 with TRBJ2-3; TRBD1 agrees at 7 bases. The CDR3 contains 14 residues. Looked up from germline, CDR1 is SQVTM and CDR2 is ANQGSEA. The CDR3: CGEDGQVSTDTQYF. The CDR3 region has the DNA TGCGGCGAAGACGGACAGGTTAGCACAGATACGCAGTATTTT.

The V call is TRBV9, the J call TRBJ2-1, with D tentatively TRBD1 (5 bases). CDR3 length equals 17 residues. Germline CDR1 SGDLS, CDR2 YYNGEE. The ends were cut back, 0 bases at V and 0 bases at J, with 13 bases in the middle. DNA for the CDR3: TGTGCCAGCAGCGTAGAAGGACAACTAAGCTCCTACAATGAGCAGTTCTTC. It translates to CASSVEGQLSSYNEQFF.

This clone has a handful of counts. The chain links TRBV29-1 to TRBJ2-5; 10 nucleotides agree with TRBD1. The germline CDR1 and CDR2 sequences are SQVTM and ANQGSEA. V lost 3 bases and J lost 5; bases outside the gene matches: 6. This CDR3 has 14 residues. As DNA, the CDR3 is TGCAGCGTTGATCGGACAGGGGGGCGGGAGACCCAGTACTTC. Translated, it gives CSVDRTGGRETQYF.

The V gene is TRBV9, the J gene TRBJ2-3, with D maybe TRBD2 (5 bases). The CDR3 extends over 15 amino acids. V was shortened by 0 bases and J by 0 bases, with 8 bases between the two germline ends. Germline values: CDR1 SGDLS, CDR2 YYNGEE. The DNA for the CDR3 is TGTGCCAGCAGCGTAGAAGGACTTAGCACAGATACGCAGTATTTT. Translating it yields CASSVEGLSTDTQYF.

This chain uses TRBV15 with TRBJ2-7; D possibly corresponds to TRBD2 (7 bases). Germline V lookup: CDR1 LNHNV, CDR2 YYDKDF (reference sequence). This CDR3 has 15 amino acids. The V end was cut by 0 bases, the J end by 5 bases, with 14 bases between. CDR3 protein: CATSRDRGGGHEQYF. The CDR3 DNA follows: TGTGCCACCAGCAGAGATCGGGGCGGGGGCCACGAGCAGTACTTC.

The CDR3 spells CASSQTPTGTGRGTEAFF. CDR3 DNA sequence: TGCGCCAGCAGCCAAACTCCTACTGGGACAGGGAGAGGGACTGAAGCTTTCTTT. The V gene is TRBV4-1, the J gene TRBJ1-1, with 9 bases identical to TRBD1. Germline CDR1 reads MGHRA; CDR2 reads YSYEKL. The J segment lost 5 bases and the V segment lost 2 bases, leaving 15 bases of the junction unmatched. CDR3 size: 18 residues.

Notes on this clone: Since no conserved phenylalanine or tryptophan closes the CDR3, a read error is the likely cause. The DNA is omitted, as the CDR3 cannot be located on it reliably, and the CDR3 follows TCRdb's listing. The chain couples TRBV18 to TRBJ1-1; the D call TRBD1 from the table was never checked on the DNA. Looked up from germline, CDR1 is KGHSH and CDR2 is LQKENI. The CDR3 is 14 amino acids long, termini counted. This chain's CDR3 is CASSPTGTERLEFL.

V is TRBV4-3 and J is TRBJ2-5, with 7 nucleotides matching TRBD2. This CDR3 spans 14 amino acids. Germline CDR1 LGHNA, CDR2 YSLEER. The V gene end was trimmed by 0 bases and the J gene end by 10 bases; junction bases not matched to a gene: 8. The CDR3 reads CASSQDIMREGQYF. For the CDR3, the DNA is TGCGCCAGCAGCCAAGATATTATGAGGGAGGGCCAGTACTTC.

This clone was detected only a few times. The rearrangement links TRBV7-9 to TRBJ2-7; 14 bases are shared with TRBD2. CDR1 and CDR2 from the germline V gene are SEHNR and FQNEAQ (reference sequence). Trimming at V came to 5 bases and at J to 5 bases, leaving 17 bases not matched to a gene. The length of the CDR3 is 19 residues. CDR3 sequence (DNA): TGTGCCAGCAGCGCAGACAGGGAAGGGACTAGCGGGAGTGGAAACGAGCAGTACTTC. Encoded protein: CASSADREGTSGSGNEQYF. The full variable domain, with the rest looked up from reference TRBV7-9 and TRBJ2-7, is DTGVSQNPRHKITKRGQNVTFRCDPISEHNRLYWYRQTLGQGPEFLTYFQNEAQLEKSRLLSDRFSAERPKGSFSTLEIQRTEQGDSAMYLCASSADREGTSGSGNEQYFGPGTRLTVT.

The chain employs TRBV7-2 and TRBJ1-2; a possible D gene is TRBD1 (6 bases). The V gene lost 5 bases and the J gene lost 5 bases, with 12 bases spanning the gap. This CDR3 is built from 13 residues. The V gene's germline CDR1 is SGHTA and CDR2 FQGNSA. The CDR3 DNA follows: TGTGCCAGCAGCCCCGACAGGCAATATGGCTACACCTTC. Translated: CASSPDRQYGYTF.